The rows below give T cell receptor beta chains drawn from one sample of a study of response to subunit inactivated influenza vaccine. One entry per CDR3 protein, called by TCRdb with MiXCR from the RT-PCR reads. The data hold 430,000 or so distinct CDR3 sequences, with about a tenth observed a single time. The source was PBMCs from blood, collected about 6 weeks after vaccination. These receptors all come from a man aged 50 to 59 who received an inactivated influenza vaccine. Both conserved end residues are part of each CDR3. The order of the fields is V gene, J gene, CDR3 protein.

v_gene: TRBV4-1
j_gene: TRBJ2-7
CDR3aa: CASSQDGPYEQYF

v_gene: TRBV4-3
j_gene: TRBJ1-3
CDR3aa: CASSPEGGSFGNTIYF

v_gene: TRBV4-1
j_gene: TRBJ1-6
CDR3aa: CASSQDPGAGSPLHF

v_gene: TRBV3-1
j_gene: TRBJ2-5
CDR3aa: CASSQGFRELRTQYF

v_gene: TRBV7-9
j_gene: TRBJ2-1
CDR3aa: CASSLYPGANEQFF

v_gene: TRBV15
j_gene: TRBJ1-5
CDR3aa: CATSRVRTPGEQPQHF

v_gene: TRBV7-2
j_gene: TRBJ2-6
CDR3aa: CASDGGGSSSGANVLTF

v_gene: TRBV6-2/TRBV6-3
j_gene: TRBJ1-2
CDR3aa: CASSDRANYGYTF

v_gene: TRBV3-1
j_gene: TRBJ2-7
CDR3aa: CASSQAGDSYEQYF

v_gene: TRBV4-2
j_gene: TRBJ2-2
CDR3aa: CASSQHPGQQNTGELFF

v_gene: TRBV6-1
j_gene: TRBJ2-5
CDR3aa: CASSSSTGFQETQYF

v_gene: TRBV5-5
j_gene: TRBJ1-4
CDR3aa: CASSSGTAANEKLFF

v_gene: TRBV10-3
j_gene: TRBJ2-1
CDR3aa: CAISDSRTGPKGNEQFF

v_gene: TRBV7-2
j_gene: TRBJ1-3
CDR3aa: CASSLSRGSGNTIYF

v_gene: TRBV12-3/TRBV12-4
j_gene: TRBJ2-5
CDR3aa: CASSEGSIETQYF

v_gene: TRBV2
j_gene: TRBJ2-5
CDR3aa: CATTLSQETQYF

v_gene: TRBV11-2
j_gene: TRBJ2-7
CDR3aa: CASSSRTGFSEQYF

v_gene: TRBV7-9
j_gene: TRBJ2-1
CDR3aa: CASSYFSGRVDNEQFF

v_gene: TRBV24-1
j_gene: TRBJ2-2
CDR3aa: CATSDLRLDRGSGELFF

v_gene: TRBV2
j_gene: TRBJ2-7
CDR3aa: CASSEYGGPYEQYF

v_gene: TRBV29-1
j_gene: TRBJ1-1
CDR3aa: CSVEPPMNTEAFF

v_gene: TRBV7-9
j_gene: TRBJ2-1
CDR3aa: CASSFLGLGSYNEQFF

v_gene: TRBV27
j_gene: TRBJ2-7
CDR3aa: CASSLFASGGTYEQYF

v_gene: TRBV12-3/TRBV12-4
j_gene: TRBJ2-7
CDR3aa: CASSSRRAYEQYF

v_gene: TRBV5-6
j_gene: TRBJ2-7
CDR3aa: CASSIGRSIYEQYF

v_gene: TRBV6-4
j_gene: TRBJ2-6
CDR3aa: CASSGGGPGANVLTF

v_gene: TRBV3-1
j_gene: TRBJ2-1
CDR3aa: CASSPGRGGEQFF

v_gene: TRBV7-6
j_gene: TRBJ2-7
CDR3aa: CASSPRLAGGLEQYF